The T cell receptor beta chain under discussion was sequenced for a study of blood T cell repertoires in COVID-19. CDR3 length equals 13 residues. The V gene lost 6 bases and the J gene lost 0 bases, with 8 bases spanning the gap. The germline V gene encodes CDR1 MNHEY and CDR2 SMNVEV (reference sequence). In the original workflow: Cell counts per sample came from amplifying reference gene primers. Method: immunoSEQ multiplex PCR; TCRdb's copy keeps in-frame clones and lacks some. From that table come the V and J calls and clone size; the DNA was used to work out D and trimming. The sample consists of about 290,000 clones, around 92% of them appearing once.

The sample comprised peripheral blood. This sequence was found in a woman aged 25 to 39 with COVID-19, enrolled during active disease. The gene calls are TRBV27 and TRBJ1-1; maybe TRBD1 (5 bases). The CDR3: CASRDTMNTEAFF. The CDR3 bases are TGTGCCAGCAGGGACACGATGAACACTGAAGCTTTCTTT.